These 23 T cell receptor beta chains were sequenced from one sample in a study of blood T cell repertoires in COVID-19. This table comes from immunoSEQ multiplex PCR, and its TCRdb copy is limited to in-frame clones, with some not included. This table has about 200,000 clones, about 88% appearing once. The specimen was peripheral blood. These receptors came from a woman of 80 years or more with acute or convalescent COVID-19.

This clone was seen only a few times. The rearrangement joins TRBV28 to TRBJ2-7, with 7 bases matching TRBD2. CDR1 is MDHEN and CDR2 is SYDVKM in the germline V gene. This CDR3 is built from 16 residues. V was pared by 8 bases and J by 0 bases, with 13 bases of the junction left unmatched. The CDR3 spells CASGYLLGRDSYEQYF. CDR3 sequence (DNA): TGTGCCAGCGGCTATCTCCTGGGGAGGGACTCCTACGAGCAGTACTTC.

J is TRBJ2-7 and V is TRBV30, with TRBD1 as a possible D gene (6 bases). Germline V lookup: CDR1 GTSNPN, CDR2 SVGIG (reference sequence). The V and J ends lost 2 bases and 1 base respectively, with 12 bases between them. The CDR3 is 14 residues long. CDR3 DNA sequence: TGTGCCTGGAGTAGGCAGGGGTCTTCCTACGAGCAGTACTTC. Its translation is CAWSRQGSSYEQYF.

The J gene is TRBJ2-3, the V gene TRBV10-3, with D perhaps matching TRBD1 (8 bases). The V and J ends lost 3 bases and 5 bases respectively, with 15 bases between them. The germline V gene encodes CDR1 ENHRY and CDR2 SYGVKD. The CDR3 sequence is 15 residues long. The CDR3 loop is CAISETGGGEDTQYF. The CDR3 DNA follows: TGTGCCATCAGTGAAACAGGGGGGGGTGAAGATACGCAGTATTTT.

This chain joins TRBV7-2 and TRBJ2-5, with D hard to call. V shed 4 bases and J shed 5 bases, with 23 bases lying between them. The CDR3 has 17 residues. Germline V gives CDR1 SGHTA, CDR2 FQGNSA. CDR3 nucleotide sequence: TGTGCCAGCAGCTCCCTCCCGGGTGGAGTACCGAGGGAGACCCAGTACTTC. Amino acid sequence: CASSSLPGGVPRETQYF.

This chain links TRBV27 with TRBJ1-1, with 12 bases lining up with TRBD1. The V and J ends lost 5 bases and 5 bases, in that order; junction bases with no gene match: 6. CDR3 size: 15 residues. CDR1 is MNHEY and CDR2 is SMNVEV in the germline V gene (reference sequence). CDR3 nucleotide sequence: TGTGCCAGCAGTCCGGGGACAGGGGGCGATACTGAAGCTTTCTTT. Its translation is CASSPGTGGDTEAFF.

This chain links TRBV19 with TRBJ2-5; 8 bases align to TRBD1. The germline CDR1 and CDR2 sequences are LNHDA and SQIVND (reference sequence). There are 14 residues in the CDR3. Losses at the gene ends were 3 bases for V and 4 bases for J; bases not matched to a gene: 4. In DNA form, the CDR3 reads TGTGCCAGTAGTATGACAGGGGTCCCAGAGACCCAGTACTTC. It specifies CASSMTGVPETQYF.

The chain employs TRBV18 and TRBJ1-2, with D maybe TRBD1 (6 bases). Trimming took off 5 bases at V and 4 bases at J, with 29 bases between the two ends. CDR3 size: 19 residues. Germline loops: CDR1 KGHSH, CDR2 LQKENI. Here the CDR3 DNA reads TGTGCCAGCTCATCCTTAGGGGGAAGGGGCCTGGCTTCGGGCTATGGCTACACCTTC. Its translation is CASSSLGGRGLASGYGYTF.

The chain links TRBV4-3 to TRBJ1-5; D remains unclear. V was cut by 4 bases and J by 7 bases, with 17 bases left in between. This CDR3 comprises 15 residues. Germline loops: CDR1 LGHNA, CDR2 YSLEER. The CDR3 loop is CASSPDGREWQPQHF. The CDR3 region has the DNA TGCGCCAGCAGCCCAGATGGGCGGGAGTGGCAGCCCCAGCATTTT.

The chain has TRBV19 and TRBJ1-3; the D is unclear. CDR3 length: 15 residues. The ends were cut back, 5 bases at V and 0 bases at J, with 11 bases in the middle. The V gene's germline CDR1 is LNHDA and CDR2 SQIVND (reference sequence). In DNA form, the CDR3 reads TGTGCCAGTAGTCGAATGCGGCCCTCTGGAAACACCATATATTTT. This codes for CASSRMRPSGNTIYF.

The chain has TRBV29-1 and TRBJ1-3; the D gene is possibly TRBD1 (6 bases). The V gene's germline CDR1 is SQVTM and CDR2 ANQGSEA. This CDR3 is 12 amino acids long. The V end lost 5 bases, the J end lost 4 bases, and 9 bases lay between the germline ends. The CDR3 is CSVHQGGNTIYF. The CDR3 bases are TGCAGCGTTCACCAGGGGGGAAACACCATATATTTT.

This rearrangement joins TRBV4-3 to TRBJ1-2, with D possibly TRBD1 on 6 matching bases. The CDR3 covers 17 residues. Trimming cost V 1 base and J 4 bases, with 19 bases left between them. Germline lookup yields CDR1 LGHNA and CDR2 YSLEER. CDR3 amino acids: CASSQVASGGVSYGYTF. CDR3 coding DNA: TGCGCCAGCAGCCAAGTGGCCTCGGGGGGCGTTTCCTATGGCTACACCTTC.

The rearrangement links TRBV5-4 to TRBJ2-7; 8 bases agree with TRBD2. The trim removed 3 bases at V and 3 bases at J, leaving 5 bases unmatched. Germline V CDR1 and CDR2: SGHNT, YYREEE (reference sequence). The CDR3 is made up of 14 amino acids. The CDR3 protein is CASSSRGGNYEQYF. The CDR3 DNA reads as TGTGCCAGCAGCTCCCGGGGGGGTAACTACGAGCAGTACTTC.

This chain connects TRBV7-2 to TRBJ1-1; D is possibly TRBD1 (5 bases). CDR1 and CDR2 from the germline V gene are SGHTA and FQGNSA. The CDR3 runs to 13 residues. The germline V and J ends were trimmed by 4 bases and 1 base, with 7 bases remaining between them. The CDR3 nucleotides read TGTGCCAGCAGCTCCGACAGGAACACTGAAGCTTTCTTT. This translates into CASSSDRNTEAFF.

The genes are TRBV6-5 and TRBJ1-2; perhaps TRBD1 as D (6 bases). This CDR3 has 15 residues. Germline CDR1 is MNHEY and CDR2 is SVGAGI. Trimming took off 0 bases at V and 4 bases at J, with 12 bases between the two ends. CDR3 protein: CASSYSYREIYGYTF. The CDR3 DNA sequence: TGTGCCAGCAGTTACTCCTACAGGGAGATCTATGGCTACACCTTC.

The chain has TRBV5-8 and TRBJ1-1, with D perhaps TRBD1 (5 bases). This CDR3 region has 12 residues. Germline CDR1 reads SGHTS; CDR2 reads YDEGEE. V shed 4 bases and J shed 3 bases, with 7 bases lying between them. The CDR3 here is CASSQGDTEAFF. DNA of the CDR3: TGTGCCAGCAGCCAAGGGGACACTGAAGCTTTCTTT.

This clone has only a few counts. This chain connects TRBV28 to TRBJ1-2; D gene unclear. This CDR3 spans 11 amino acids. Germline V gene lookup returns CDR1 MDHEN and CDR2 SYDVKM. The V and J ends lost 6 bases and 3 bases respectively, with 5 bases between them. The CDR3 DNA follows: TGTGCCAGCAGGGCCGACTATGGCTACACCTTC. Translated, it gives CASRADYGYTF.

In DNA, the CDR3 is TGTGCCAGCAGCCCCCAACATCAAAATTCACCCCTCCACTTT. This codes for CASSPQHQNSPLHF. The chain links TRBV3-1 (or the pseudogene TRBV3-2) to TRBJ1-6; no definite D call. The V gene's germline CDR1 is LGHDT and CDR2 YNNKEL (reference sequence). The V and J ends lost 4 bases and 7 bases respectively, with 11 bases between them. The CDR3 extends over 14 amino acids.

This chain links TRBV6-1 with TRBJ1-6; D perhaps matches TRBD1 (6 bases). Germline V gives CDR1 MNHNS, CDR2 SASEGT. CDR3 length: 13 residues. The V gene lost 7 bases and the J gene lost 10 bases, with 14 bases spanning the gap. This CDR3 reads CASTSDSRSPLHF. CDR3 bases: TGTGCCAGCACTTCGGACAGCCGATCACCCCTCCACTTT.

This chain joins TRBV9 and TRBJ1-1; D gene ambiguous. Per germline, CDR1 SGDLS and CDR2 YYNGEE. Trimming took off 4 bases at V and 0 bases at J, with 10 bases between the two ends. The CDR3 runs 14 residues. This CDR3 reads CASSPRVVNTEAFF. In DNA, the CDR3 is TGTGCCAGCAGCCCGCGGGTTGTGAACACTGAAGCTTTCTTT.

The J gene is TRBJ1-1, the V gene TRBV20-1; tentative D call: TRBD1 (5 bases). V was cut by 1 base and J by 8 bases, with 8 bases left in between. This CDR3 comprises 11 residues. Germline V gene sequence: CDR1 DFQATT, CDR2 SNEGSKA (reference sequence). CDR3 bases: TGCAGTGCTAGAGTAAACAGGGAAGCTTTCTTT. Protein product: CSARVNREAFF.

This clone was detected a few times. The chain employs TRBV6-4 and TRBJ1-2; TRBD1 agrees at 7 bases. Germline CDR1 is MRHNA and CDR2 is SNTAGT. The length of the CDR3 is 13 residues. V gave up 9 bases and J gave up 1 base; unmatched junction bases: 5. The CDR3: CARRQGVNYGYTF. CDR3 sequence (DNA): TGTGCCAGACGACAGGGAGTTAACTATGGCTACACCTTC.

This clone was detected only once. V gene TRBV4-1 combines with J gene TRBJ1-1, with 7 nucleotides matching TRBD1. The ends lost 5 bases at V and 1 base at J; junction bases unmatched: 7. The CDR3 consists of 15 residues. In germline, CDR1 is MGHRA, CDR2 YSYEKL. CDR3 residues: CASSNRRGPNTEAFF. The CDR3 DNA is TGCGCCAGCAGCAACCGGAGGGGGCCGAACACTGAAGCTTTCTTT.

The chain joins TRBV5-1 to TRBJ2-1; 11 bases map to TRBD2. CDR1 and CDR2 from the germline V gene are SGHRS and YFSETQ. J lost 4 bases, V lost 2 bases, and 8 bases had no gene match. This CDR3 contains 17 residues. CDR3 loop: CASSFFSGRAAYNEQFF. CDR3 nucleotide sequence: TGCGCCAGCAGCTTCTTTAGCGGGAGGGCCGCATACAATGAGCAGTTCTTC.